The rows below give T cell receptor beta chains drawn from one sample of a study of neurological immune-mediated disorders. In TCRdb, the 5' RACE reads were re-called with MiXCR into one record per CDR3 protein. Among roughly 45,000 distinct CDR3 sequences listed, 2.5% to 3.5% were seen once. Material for sequencing was PBMCs. The receptor source for this set is a woman between 45 and 65 years old with multiple sclerosis. Both conserved end residues are part of each CDR3. D genes are given only for firm matches. Some rows have no size entry. The others give once, few or many, or a class for an expanded clone.

>TRBJ2-7|-|TRBV20-1|14|many
TGCAGTGCAGGAGGTAGGGGAGGTTCCGACGAGCAGTACTTC
CSAGGRGGSDEQYF
>TRBJ1-1|TRBD1|TRBV25-1|15|many
TGTGCCAGCAGTGAACTCAGGACAGGGCTCACTGAAGCTTTCTTT
CASSELRTGLTEAFF
>TRBJ2-5|TRBD2|TRBV15|16|many
TGTGCCACCAGCAGAGATGTAGCGGGAGCCGCAGGGACCCAGTACTTC
CATSRDVAGAAGTQYF
>TRBJ2-3|TRBD1|TRBV5-1|13|many
TGCGCCAGCAGCCGACAGGGGGGAGATACGCAGTATTTT
CASSRQGGDTQYF
>TRBJ2-7|-|TRBV6-1|16|many
TGTGCCAGCAGTGAAGCTTTCAGGGCCCCCTCCTACGAGCAGTACTTC
CASSEAFRAPSYEQYF
>TRBJ2-1|-|TRBV18|13|-
TGTGCCAGCTCACCACCCTCGAGCAATGAGCAGTTCTTC
CASSPPSSNEQFF
>TRBJ1-3|TRBD1|TRBV12-3/TRBV12-4|16|many
TGTGCCAGCAGTTTCTGGGACAGGGGGCGAGGAAACACCATATATTTT
CASSFWDRGRGNTIYF
>TRBJ2-3|-|TRBV30|13|many
TGTGCCTGGAGTGCTGTGGGCACAGATACGCAGTATTTT
CAWSAVGTDTQYF
>TRBJ2-2|TRBD2|TRBV7-2|17|many
TGTGCCAGCAGCTTGACTAGCGGGAGGGCGGGCACCGGGGAGCTGTTTTTT
CASSLTSGRAGTGELFF
>TRBJ2-3|-|TRBV10-3|17|many
TGTGCCACCGTTGCGGACTTCGGTTTAATGACACAGGATACGCAGTATTTT
CATVADFGLMTQDTQYF
>TRBJ2-1|TRBD2|TRBV20-1|14|many
TGCAGTGCTTCGACTAGCGGGAGCTACAATGAGCAGTTCTTC
CSASTSGSYNEQFF
>TRBJ2-1|-|TRBV4-1|17|many
TGCGCCAGCAGCCAAGATGGCGGGGGCCTCTCCTACAATGAGCAGTTCTTC
CASSQDGGGLSYNEQFF
>TRBJ2-7|TRBD2|TRBV20-1|15|many
TGCAGTGCTAGGGGCACTAGCGGGAGCTCCTACGAGCAGTACTTC
CSARGTSGSSYEQYF
>TRBJ2-7|-|TRBV20-1|14|few
TGCAGTGCTACAGAGGGGGGACACCTGGGCGAGCAGTACTTC
CSATEGGHLGEQYF
>TRBJ2-1|-|TRBV3-1|13|many
TGTGCCAGCAGCCAAGTGACGGGAGTTCGGCAGTTCTTC
CASSQVTGVRQFF
>TRBJ2-1|-|TRBV18|16|many
TGTGCCAGCTCACCACCCTCAGGGATCTCCTACAATGAGCAGTTCTTC
CASSPPSGISYNEQFF
>TRBJ2-1|TRBD2|TRBV20-1|14|many
TGCAGTGCTAGGCCAGCGGGAGGATTGGATGAGCAGTTCTTC
CSARPAGGLDEQFF
>TRBJ2-2|TRBD1|TRBV20-1|16|medium-sized
TGCAGTGCTAGAGTCCCGGGACAGGGGGACACCGGGGAGCTGTTTTTT
CSARVPGQGDTGELFF
>TRBJ1-2|-|TRBV5-1|14|many
TGCGCCAGCACCCCCGAGGACGGAGCCTATGGCTACACCTTC
CASTPEDGAYGYTF
>TRBJ2-7|-|TRBV20-1|14|few
TGCAGTGCTAGAGATCCCAGGGACCCCCTCGAGCAGTACTTC
CSARDPRDPLEQYF
>TRBJ1-2|-|TRBV15|16|many
TGTGCCACCAGCAGAGAGGCGCCAGGAGAAGGGCATGGCTACACCTTC
CATSREAPGEGHGYTF
>TRBJ2-1|TRBD2|TRBV5-1|16|many
TGCGCCAGCAGACAGGGACTAGCGGGAAAATACAATGAGCAGTTCTTC
CASRQGLAGKYNEQFF
>TRBJ2-7|TRBD2|TRBV7-9|16|many
TGTGCCAGCAGCCCATCACCGCGGCGGGAGAGGTACGAGCAGTACTTC
CASSPSPRRERYEQYF
>TRBJ1-5|-|TRBV18|14|-
TGTGCCAGCTCACCAGGGGGAAAGGATCAGCCCCAGCATTTT
CASSPGGKDQPQHF
>TRBJ2-7|-|TRBV6-6|14|many
TGTGCCAGCAGTTTAACCGGGGATACCTACGAGCAGTACTTC
CASSLTGDTYEQYF
>TRBJ2-1|-|TRBV20-1|15|many
TGCAGTGCTAGTAAACTAGCCGGCTCCTACAATGAGCAGTTCTTC
CSASKLAGSYNEQFF
>TRBJ1-4|-|TRBV6-1|15|many
TGTGCCAGCAGTGATCCTGACGGGTCCGGCCTAAAACTGTTTTTT
CASSDPDGSGLKLFF
>TRBJ1-2|-|TRBV5-5|15|many
TGTGCCAGCAGCTTGTCGACGGACAACTCCTATGGCTACACCTTC
CASSLSTDNSYGYTF
>TRBJ1-1|-|TRBV7-2|13|many
TGTGCCAGCAGCTTACGGGAGGGGCCTGAAGCTTTCTTT
CASSLREGPEAFF
>TRBJ1-4|TRBD1|TRBV5-1|14|many
TGCGCCAGCAGCCAGACAGGGGGAAGTGAAAAACTGTTTTTT
CASSQTGGSEKLFF
>TRBJ2-5|-|TRBV5-1|15|many
TGCGCCAGCAGCCCTCAGTGGGTCGGGGAAGAGACCCAGTACTTC
CASSPQWVGEETQYF
>TRBJ1-4|-|TRBV5-1|14|many
TGCGCCAGCAGCTTGAGTGCCCTTAATGAAAAACTGTTTTTT
CASSLSALNEKLFF
>TRBJ1-2|TRBD1|TRBV20-1|13|many
TGCAGTGCCGGGACAGGGGGTTCCTATGGCTACACCTTC
CSAGTGGSYGYTF
>TRBJ2-3|TRBD2|TRBV7-6|18|many
TGTGCCAGCAGCTTAGCCGGGACTAGCGGGGTCAGCACAGATACGCAGTATTTT
CASSLAGTSGVSTDTQYF
>TRBJ1-1|-|TRBV7-8|15|many
TGTGCCAGCAGCTTTAACCTCGGGATGAGCACTGAAGCTTTCTTT
CASSFNLGMSTEAFF
>TRBJ1-5|-|TRBV5-1|15|many
TGCGCCAGCAGCTTAGGAGGACCAAGCAATCAGCCCCAGCATTTT
CASSLGGPSNQPQHF
>TRBJ1-3|-|TRBV20-1|15|many
TGCAGTGCTAGAGATGGCCGCGGCCTTGGAAACACCATATATTTT
CSARDGRGLGNTIYF
>TRBJ1-2|-|TRBV28|14|many
TGTGCCAGCAGTGTAACCGGGACACACTATGGCTACACCTTC
CASSVTGTHYGYTF
>TRBJ1-1|TRBD1|TRBV20-1|14|many
TGCAGTGCTAAATACAGGGGTAAAAGGTCTGAAGCTTTCTTT
CSAKYRGKRSEAFF
>TRBJ1-5|-|TRBV10-3|16|many
TGTGCCATCAGTGAGCAGGGACACCCAAGCAATCAGCCCCAGCATTTT
CAISEQGHPSNQPQHF
>TRBJ1-2|TRBD1|TRBV15|14|many
TGTGCCACCAGCAGGCGGACAGGGTGGGATGGCTACACCTTC
CATSRRTGWDGYTF
>TRBJ1-1|TRBD1|TRBV20-1|16|many
TGCAGTGCTAGGCCATCTAGACAGGGTTGGGACACTGAAGCTTTCTTT
CSARPSRQGWDTEAFF
>TRBJ2-3|-|TRBV7-9|16|few
TGTGCCAGCAGCTTCGGGCAGGCATCTAGCACAGATACGCAGTATTTT
CASSFGQASSTDTQYF
>TRBJ2-7|-|TRBV10-3|14|many
TGTGCCATCACCCAAAGCCCAAGCTCCTACGAGCAGTACTTC
CAITQSPSSYEQYF
>TRBJ1-1|-|TRBV2|11|many
TGTGCCAGCAGTGTAGGCACTGAAGCTTTCTTT
CASSVGTEAFF
>TRBJ2-1|TRBD2|TRBV4-1|18|many
TGCGCCAGCAGCCAAGAGTCCCCGGCTAGCGGGGGGGCAGGTGAGCAGTTCTTC
CASSQESPASGGAGEQFF
>TRBJ2-3|TRBD2|TRBV12-3/TRBV12-4|16|many
TGTGCCAGCAGTTTTACTAGCGGGGGAGGCACAGATACGCAGTATTTT
CASSFTSGGGTDTQYF
>TRBJ2-2|-|TRBV3-1|13|many
TGTGCCAGCAGCCACCTGAACACCGGGGAGCTGTTTTTT
CASSHLNTGELFF
>TRBJ1-2|-|TRBV6-5|14|many
TGTGCCAGCACAAGTACCAGTGTTAACTATGGCTACACCTTC
CASTSTSVNYGYTF
>TRBJ2-1|-|TRBV20-1|15|many
TGCAGTGCAAAGGTTGGCGGGGGCCCCTACAATGAGCAGTTCTTC
CSAKVGGGPYNEQFF
>TRBJ2-7|TRBD1|TRBV5-1|14|many
TGCGCCAGCAGCTTAGGGACAGACCTCTACGAGCAGTACTTC
CASSLGTDLYEQYF
>TRBJ1-6|-|TRBV5-1|15|many
TGCGCCAGCAGCTTGCGGGCTGTCTCAAAATCACCCCTCCACTTT
CASSLRAVSKSPLHF
>TRBJ2-5|TRBD1|TRBV10-3|15|many
TGTGCCATCAGTGAGGCCAGGGGGCTTCAAGAGACCCAGTACTTC
CAISEARGLQETQYF
>TRBJ2-3|TRBD2|TRBV29-1|12|many
TGCAGCGTTGAAACTAGCGGGGATACGCAGTATTTT
CSVETSGDTQYF
>TRBJ2-7|TRBD1|TRBV3-1|14|many
TGTGCCAGCAGCCTTGGACAGGGGGCCTACGAGCAGTACTTC
CASSLGQGAYEQYF